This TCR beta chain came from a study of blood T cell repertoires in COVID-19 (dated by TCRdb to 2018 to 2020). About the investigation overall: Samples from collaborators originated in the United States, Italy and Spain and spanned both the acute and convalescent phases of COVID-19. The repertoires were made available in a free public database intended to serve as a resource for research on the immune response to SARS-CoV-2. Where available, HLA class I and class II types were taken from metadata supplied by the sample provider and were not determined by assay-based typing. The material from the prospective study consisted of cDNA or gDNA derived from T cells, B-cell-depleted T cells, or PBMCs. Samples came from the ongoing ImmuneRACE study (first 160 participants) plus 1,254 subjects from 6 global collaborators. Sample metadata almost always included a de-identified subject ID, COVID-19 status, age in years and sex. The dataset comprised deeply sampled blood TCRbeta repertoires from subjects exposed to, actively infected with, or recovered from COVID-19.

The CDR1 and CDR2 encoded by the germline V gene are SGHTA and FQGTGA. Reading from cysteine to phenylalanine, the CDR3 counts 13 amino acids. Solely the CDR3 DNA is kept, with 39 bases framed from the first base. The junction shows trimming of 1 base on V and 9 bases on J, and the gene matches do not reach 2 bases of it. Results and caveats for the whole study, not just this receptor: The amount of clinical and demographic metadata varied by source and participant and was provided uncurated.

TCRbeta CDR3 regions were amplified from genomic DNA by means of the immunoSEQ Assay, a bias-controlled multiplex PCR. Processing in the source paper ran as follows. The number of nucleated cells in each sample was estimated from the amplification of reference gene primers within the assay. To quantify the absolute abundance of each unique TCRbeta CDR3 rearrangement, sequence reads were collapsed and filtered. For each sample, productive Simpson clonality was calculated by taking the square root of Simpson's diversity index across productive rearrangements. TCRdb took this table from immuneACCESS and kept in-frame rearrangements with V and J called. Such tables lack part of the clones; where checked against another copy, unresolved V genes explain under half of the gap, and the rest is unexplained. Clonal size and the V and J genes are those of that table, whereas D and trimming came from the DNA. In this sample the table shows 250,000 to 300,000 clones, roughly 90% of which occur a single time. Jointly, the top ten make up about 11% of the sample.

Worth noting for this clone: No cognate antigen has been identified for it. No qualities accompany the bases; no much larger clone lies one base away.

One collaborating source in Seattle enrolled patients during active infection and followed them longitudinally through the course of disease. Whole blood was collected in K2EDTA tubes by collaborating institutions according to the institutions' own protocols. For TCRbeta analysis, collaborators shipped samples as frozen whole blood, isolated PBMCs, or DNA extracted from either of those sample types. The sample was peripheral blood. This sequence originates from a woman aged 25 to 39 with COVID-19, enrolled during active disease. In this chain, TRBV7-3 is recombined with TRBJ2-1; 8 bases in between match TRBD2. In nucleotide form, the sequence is TGTGCCAGCAGCTTAATCCGGGGGGGTGAGCAGTTCTTC. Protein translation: CASSLIRGGEQFF.